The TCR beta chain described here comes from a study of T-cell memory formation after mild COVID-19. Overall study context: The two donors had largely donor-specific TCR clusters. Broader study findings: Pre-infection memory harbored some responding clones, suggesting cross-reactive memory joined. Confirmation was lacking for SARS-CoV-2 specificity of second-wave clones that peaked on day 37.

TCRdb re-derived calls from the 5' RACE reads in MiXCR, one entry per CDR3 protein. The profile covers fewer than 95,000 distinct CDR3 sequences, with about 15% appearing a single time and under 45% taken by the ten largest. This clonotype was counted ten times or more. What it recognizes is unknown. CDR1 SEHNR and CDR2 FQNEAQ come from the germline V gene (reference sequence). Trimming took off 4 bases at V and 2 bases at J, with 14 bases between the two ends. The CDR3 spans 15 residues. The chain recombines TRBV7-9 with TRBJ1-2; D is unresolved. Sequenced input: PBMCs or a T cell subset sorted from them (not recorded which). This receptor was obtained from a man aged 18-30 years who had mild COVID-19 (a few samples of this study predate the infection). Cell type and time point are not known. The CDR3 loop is CASSSGFGENYGYTF. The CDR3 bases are TGTGCCAGCAGCTCAGGCTTCGGGGAAAACTATGGCTACACCTTC.